This TCR beta chain was profiled in a study of T-cell memory formation after mild COVID-19. Background on the study: TCR clustering was largely donor specific. Study-wide points: The study found balanced CD4/CD8 in clones contracting day 15 to 85 and a CD4+ lean in later expanders. Shrinking CD4+ clones were chiefly CM and EM; CD8+ ones were chiefly EMRA.

In TCRdb, the 5' RACE reads were re-called with MiXCR into one record per CDR3 protein. Of approximately 230,000 distinct CDR3 sequences listed, about 15% are singletons. CDR3 length: 15 residues. The germline CDR1 and CDR2 sequences are SGHAT and FQNNGV. V dropped 0 bases and J dropped 1 base, with 7 bases sitting between them. This clonotype came up a few times. Its antigen is unidentified. The source is a man aged 18 to 29 who had mild COVID-19 (a few samples of this study predate the infection). Cell type and time point are not known. This chain links TRBV11-2 with TRBJ2-1; D possibly corresponds to TRBD2 (5 bases). Sequencing input: PBMCs or a T cell subset sorted from them (not recorded which). The CDR3 DNA sequence: TGTGCCAGCAGCTTAGAGCGGGTTTCCTACAATGAGCAGTTCTTC. Translated, it gives CASSLERVSYNEQFF.